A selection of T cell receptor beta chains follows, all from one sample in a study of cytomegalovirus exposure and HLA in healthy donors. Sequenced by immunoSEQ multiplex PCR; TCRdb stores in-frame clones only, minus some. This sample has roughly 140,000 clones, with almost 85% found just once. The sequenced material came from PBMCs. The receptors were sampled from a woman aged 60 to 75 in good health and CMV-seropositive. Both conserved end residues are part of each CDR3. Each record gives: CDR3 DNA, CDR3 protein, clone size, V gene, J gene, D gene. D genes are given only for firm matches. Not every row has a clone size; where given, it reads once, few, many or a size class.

cdr3_nt: TGTGCCAGTAGTAGCCGGGAGCCCACAGATACGCAGTATTTT
cdr3_aa: CASSSREPTDTQYF
clone_size: once
v_call: TRBV19
j_call: TRBJ2-3
d_call: .

cdr3_nt: TGTGCCAGCAGCTTATACAGGGGAAGCACAGATACGCAGTATTTT
cdr3_aa: CASSLYRGSTDTQYF
clone_size: .
v_call: TRBV7-9
j_call: TRBJ2-3
d_call: TRBD1

cdr3_nt: TGTGCCAGCAGCCACCGACTAGCGGGAGGAACAGATACGCAGTATTTT
cdr3_aa: CASSHRLAGGTDTQYF
clone_size: .
v_call: TRBV14
j_call: TRBJ2-3
d_call: TRBD2

cdr3_nt: TGTGCCAGCAGTCCCGAGTCGTTGGGCAATCAGCCCCAGCATTTT
cdr3_aa: CASSPESLGNQPQHF
clone_size: .
v_call: TRBV2
j_call: TRBJ1-5
d_call: .

cdr3_nt: TGTGCCAGCTCACCAGGGACAGGGGGCTTCAGCTCTGGAAACACCATATATTTT
cdr3_aa: CASSPGTGGFSSGNTIYF
clone_size: .
v_call: TRBV18
j_call: TRBJ1-3
d_call: TRBD1

cdr3_nt: TGTGCCAGCAGCTTAGGCCGCTGGGACATATACTACGAGCAGTACTTC
cdr3_aa: CASSLGRWDIYYEQYF
clone_size: .
v_call: TRBV7-8
j_call: TRBJ2-7
d_call: .

cdr3_nt: TGTGCCAGCAGCCCAGGGACAGCTGACTACGAGCAGTACTTC
cdr3_aa: CASSPGTADYEQYF
clone_size: .
v_call: TRBV11-3
j_call: TRBJ2-7
d_call: TRBD1

cdr3_nt: TGTGCCAGCAGCTTACTGGCTAGCGTCAATGAGCAGTTCTTC
cdr3_aa: CASSLLASVNEQFF
clone_size: .
v_call: TRBV7-9
j_call: TRBJ2-1
d_call: .

cdr3_nt: TGTGCCAGCAGCTTGTTTGGCACAGGGGTCGCAAAACTGTTTTTT
cdr3_aa: CASSLFGTGVAKLFF
clone_size: .
v_call: TRBV11-2
j_call: TRBJ1-4
d_call: TRBD1

cdr3_nt: TGTGCCAGCAGTTTCCTTGGACTAGCCCGCAGTACAGATACGCAGTATTTT
cdr3_aa: CASSFLGLARSTDTQYF
clone_size: .
v_call: TRBV28
j_call: TRBJ2-3
d_call: TRBD2

cdr3_nt: TGTGCCAGCAGTTTAGACAGACTTAGCAATCAGCCCCAGCATTTT
cdr3_aa: CASSLDRLSNQPQHF
clone_size: .
v_call: TRBV28
j_call: TRBJ1-5
d_call: .

cdr3_nt: TGTGCCAGCAGTGAAACCTTAGCGGTCTCCTACGAGCAGTACTTC
cdr3_aa: CASSETLAVSYEQYF
clone_size: .
v_call: TRBV2
j_call: TRBJ2-7
d_call: .

cdr3_nt: TGTGCCAGCAGCCCAATGACTATGGCTAGCTCCTACAATGAGCAGTTCTTC
cdr3_aa: CASSPMTMASSYNEQFF
clone_size: once
v_call: TRBV13
j_call: TRBJ2-1
d_call: .

cdr3_nt: TGTGCCAGCAGTTTATTTGGCAGGGGGGAGGAAAAACTGTTTTTT
cdr3_aa: CASSLFGRGEEKLFF
clone_size: once
v_call: TRBV27
j_call: TRBJ1-4
d_call: TRBD1

cdr3_nt: TGCAGCTGGGTTGGGCACGCCGGGGAGCTGTTTTTT
cdr3_aa: CSWVGHAGELFF
clone_size: .
v_call: TRBV29-1
j_call: TRBJ2-2
d_call: .

cdr3_nt: TGTGCCAGCACCGGGGAAGATACGCAGTATTTT
cdr3_aa: CASTGEDTQYF
clone_size: .
v_call: TRBV4-2
j_call: TRBJ2-3
d_call: .